This TCR beta chain originates from a study of blood T cells in healthy people across ages. Details on this clonotype: What it recognizes is unknown.

General study results and limits: Among T cells, TCR beta diversity per million cells dropped roughly linearly as age rose. A greater number of naive CD4+ cells and higher diversity distinguished long-lived donors from aged donors.

There were at least 6 micrograms of total RNA extracted from every sample. Then a second PCR, running about 6 to 12 cycles, was carried out with a sample-barcoded 5' primer and a J-beta primer mix. Every cDNA was tagged by a template-switch adaptor with 12 random nucleotides. One entry per CDR3 protein, called by TCRdb with MiXCR from the 5' RACE reads. The sample includes fewer than 800,000 distinct CDR3 sequences, about 21% of them seen just once. Sequenced sample: blood. The receptor comes from a man in his 70s in good health.

Here the CDR3 DNA reads TGTGCCAGCAGCTTAGCTCCAGGGGGATTAGTGCAATCTGGAAACACCATATATTTT. This codes for CASSLAPGGLVQSGNTIYF. This sequence joins TRBV7-2 and TRBJ1-3; the match to TRBD1 covers 7 bases. Germline-derived CDR1 and CDR2 are SGHTA and FQGNSA. The junction had 12 bases not matched to a gene; V was cut back by 0 bases and J by 1 base. The CDR3 runs to 19 residues.